This T cell receptor (beta chain) was captured by sequencing in a study of blood T cell repertoires in COVID-19 (dated by TCRdb to 2018 to 2020). Describing the broader study: Samples from collaborators originated in the United States, Italy and Spain and spanned both the acute and convalescent phases of COVID-19. Deeply sampled blood TCRbeta repertoires from subjects exposed to, actively infected with, or recovered from COVID-19 were included in the dataset. Sample metadata almost always included a de-identified subject ID, COVID-19 status, age in years and sex. Where available, HLA class I and class II types were obtained from metadata supplied by the sample provider rather than from assay-based typing. The samples were drawn from two sources: the first 160 participants of the ongoing ImmuneRACE study, and 1,200 or so subjects contributed by 6 global collaborators. A freely available public database, intended as a resource for researchers studying the immune response to SARS-CoV-2, is where the repertoires were released. The prospective study material was composed of cDNA or gDNA derived from T cells, B-cell-depleted T cells, or PBMCs.

TCRbeta CDR3 regions were amplified from genomic DNA by means of the immunoSEQ Assay, a bias-controlled multiplex PCR. In the paper's pipeline: Within the assay, amplification of reference gene primers was used to estimate how many nucleated cells each sample contained. To quantify the absolute abundance of each unique TCRbeta CDR3 rearrangement, sequence reads were collapsed and filtered. For each sample, productive Simpson clonality was calculated as the square root of Simpson's diversity index across productive rearrangements. TCRdb took over this immuneACCESS table, retaining in-frame rearrangements with V and J assigned. Such tables are incomplete; in checked studies, under half of the missing clones stem from an unresolved V gene, and the remainder is unexplained. That table gives V, J and clone size, and the DNA gave D and trimming. Within this sample are approximately 300,000 clones, with approximately 90% of them counted one time only. The leading ten clones occupy approximately 6% of the sample.

From the cysteine through the phenylalanine, the CDR3 covers 15 amino acids. Only CDR3 DNA remains: 45 bases, in frame from the first base. At the junction V is shortened by 5 bases and J by 2 bases; bases outside the gene matches: 5. CDR1 SNHLY and CDR2 FYNNEI are derived from the germline V gene. A single count supports this clone. No cognate antigen has been identified for it. No per-base quality is available; no much larger clone lies one base away. Participants in the prospective study were aged about 18 to 90 years, lived in more than 20 United States geographic areas, and enrolled through a virtual design. Cohort assignment in the prospective study relied on participant-reported clinical history from a screening survey and a study questionnaire. For ImmuneRACE Cohort 3, a participant was defined as recovered based on two consecutive negative NP/OP PCR tests, clearance by a healthcare professional, or resolution of symptoms. Mobile phlebotomists in the prospective study collected whole blood, serum and a nasopharyngeal or oropharyngeal swab from every participant. Participants in the prospective study had the option to provide additional blood draws and questionnaires over a 2-month period. Blood samples from the prospective study were shipped frozen or at room temperature prior to DNA extraction.

Results and caveats for the whole study, not just this receptor: How much clinical and demographic metadata was included differed by source and by participant, and the metadata was provided uncurated.

The chain is made from TRBV2 and TRBJ1-2, and 10 junction bases match TRBD1. The sequence was collected from a woman between 25 and 40 years old who had recovered from COVID-19. The sequencing sample was made of PBMCs or T cells enriched from blood (not recorded which). The CDR3 protein is CASSPPGQGNYGYTF. The DNA sequence follows: TGTGCCAGCAGTCCTCCGGGACAGGGGAACTATGGCTACACCTTC. With the portions outside the CDR3 filled from the reference TRBV2 and TRBJ1-2 genes, the complete variable region becomes EPEVTQTPSHQVTQMGQEVILRCVPISNHLYFYWYRQILGQKVEFLVSFYNNEISEKSEIFDDQFSVERPDGSNFTLKIRSTKLEDSAMYFCASSPPGQGNYGYTFGSGTRLTVV.